The rows below give T cell receptor beta chains drawn from one sample of a study of HIV-infected patients and healthy controls. MiXCR was run by TCRdb on the 5' RACE reads, yielding one entry per CDR3 protein. The sample yields almost 65,000 distinct CDR3 sequences, about 19% seen once. The material sequenced was CD4+ T cells from blood. The receptors here all came from a human donor in good health. Each CDR3 is given with its conserved first and last residue. A D gene is named only where the DNA matches it firmly. The size of a clone is reported for some rows only, either as once, few or many, or as a class for expanded clones.

abundance	v_gene	d_gene	len	j_gene	CDR3nt	CDR3aa
many	TRBV7-6	TRBD1	14	TRBJ2-3	TGTGCCAGCAGCTTGAGACAGGGGGCAGATACGCAGTATTTT	CASSLRQGADTQYF
-	TRBV20-1	TRBD1	12	TRBJ1-4	TGCAGTCCCAGACAGGGCGATGAAAAACTGTTTTTT	CSPRQGDEKLFF
-	TRBV9	-	15	TRBJ1-2	TGTGCCAGCAGCGTAGGATCCGAACTGAGCTATGGCTACACCTTC	CASSVGSELSYGYTF
many	TRBV10-3	TRBD1	14	TRBJ1-5	TGTGCCATCGGGAGACAGGGTGGCAATCAGCCCCAGCATTTT	CAIGRQGGNQPQHF
-	TRBV5-8	-	15	TRBJ2-3	TGTGCCAGCAGCTTGGAAGGGGCGGGCACAGATACGCAGTATTTT	CASSLEGAGTDTQYF
many	TRBV30	-	13	TRBJ1-2	TGTGCCTGGAGTGTACTGATTACCTATGGCTACACCTTC	CAWSVLITYGYTF
many	TRBV6-1	-	14	TRBJ2-3	TGTGCCAGCAGAAAAGCGACGGGCACAGATACGCAGTATTTT	CASRKATGTDTQYF
few	TRBV12-3/TRBV12-4	-	14	TRBJ1-4	TGTGCCAGCAGTCCCTCCACGCTCAATGAAAAACTGTTTTTT	CASSPSTLNEKLFF
few	TRBV5-6	TRBD2	14	TRBJ2-7	TGTGCCAGCAGCTTACTAGCGGGAGCATACGAGCAGTACTTC	CASSLLAGAYEQYF
-	TRBV5-1	-	14	TRBJ1-6	TGCGCCAGCAGCTTGGGGCGAGGCTATAAGCCCCTCCACTTT	CASSLGRGYKPLHF
-	TRBV5-1	TRBD1	14	TRBJ1-1	TGCGCCAGCACGCTATCCGGGACAGCCACTGAAGCTTTCTTT	CASTLSGTATEAFF
many	TRBV12-3/TRBV12-4	-	15	TRBJ2-5	TGTGCCAGCAGCTTCGGACTGTCAGGGCAAGAGACCCAGTACTTC	CASSFGLSGQETQYF
few	TRBV6-1	-	14	TRBJ2-1	TGTGCCAGCACGACGGCCCCACTTTACAATGAGCAGTTCTTC	CASTTAPLYNEQFF
few	TRBV20-1	-	14	TRBJ2-3	TGCAGTGCTAGAGCAGCCAGAGGGACAGATACGCAGTATTTT	CSARAARGTDTQYF
-	TRBV13	-	16	TRBJ2-6	TGTGCCAGCAGCCCCCCTTTAGTGGCTGGGGCCAACGTCCTGACTTTC	CASSPPLVAGANVLTF
medium-sized	TRBV3-1	TRBD1	15	TRBJ1-5	TGTGCCAGCAGCCAGGGACAGGGGATCAATCAGCCCCAGCATTTT	CASSQGQGINQPQHF
few	TRBV6-4	-	12	TRBJ2-5	TGTGCCAGCAGTCAAGCGGAAGAGACCCAGTACTTC	CASSQAEETQYF
many	TRBV28	TRBD1	14	TRBJ1-5	TGTGCCAGCACTATAGGACAGGGACATCAGCCCCAGCATTTT	CASTIGQGHQPQHF
-	TRBV10-3	TRBD2	17	TRBJ2-3	TGTGCCATCAGTGATGCCGGGAGCGGGAGAGGGATAGATACGCAGTATTTT	CAISDAGSGRGIDTQYF
many	TRBV6-5	TRBD2	15	TRBJ2-2	TGTGCCAGCAGTTACTCTACTAGCGGCACCGGGGAGCTGTTTTTT	CASSYSTSGTGELFF
many	TRBV20-1	TRBD2	14	TRBJ2-2	TGCAGTGCTGTTCGCACTAGCGGTCCCGGGGAGCTGTTTTTT	CSAVRTSGPGELFF
few	TRBV15	TRBD1	16	TRBJ1-4	TGTGCCACCAGCAGAGGACAGGGGGCGGTCAGGGAAAAACTGTTTTTT	CATSRGQGAVREKLFF
few	TRBV20-1	TRBD2	17	TRBJ2-1	TGCAGTGCTAGAGATCGACTAGCGGGAGAGTCCTACAATGAGCAGTTCTTC	CSARDRLAGESYNEQFF
-	TRBV20-1	TRBD2	12	TRBJ2-7	TGCAGTGCTAGACTAGCGGGAGCCGAGCAGTACTTC	CSARLAGAEQYF
-	TRBV19	-	13	TRBJ1-5	TGTACCAGTAGTGGGACTAGCAATCAGCCCCAGCATTTT	CTSSGTSNQPQHF
many	TRBV4-1	-	15	TRBJ2-7	TGCGCCAGCAGCGCCGGGGGAGGACACCCCTACGAGCAGTACTTC	CASSAGGGHPYEQYF
once	TRBV6-1	TRBD1	16	TRBJ2-2	TGTGCCAGCAGTGAAGGCCACAGGGGTAGAACCGGGGAGCTGTTTTTT	CASSEGHRGRTGELFF
-	TRBV20-1	TRBD2	17	TRBJ2-5	TGCAGTGCTAGAGTCACGGGACTAGCGGGACTCCAAGAGACCCAGTACTTC	CSARVTGLAGLQETQYF
many	TRBV18	TRBD1	16	TRBJ2-4	TGTGCCAGCTCACCATCCCTGGGACAGGGAAAAAACATTCAGTACTTC	CASSPSLGQGKNIQYF
few	TRBV5-1	-	15	TRBJ1-1	TGCGCCAGCAGCTTGGACCCGGGAGGGAACACTGAAGCTTTCTTT	CASSLDPGGNTEAFF
-	TRBV6-1	TRBD1	15	TRBJ1-1	TGTGCCAGCAGACGCACGGACAGGGAGAACACTGAAGCTTTCTTT	CASRRTDRENTEAFF
few	TRBV18	-	15	TRBJ1-4	TGTGCCAGCTCACCAGACAGGAGAGGGAATGAAAAACTGTTTTTT	CASSPDRRGNEKLFF
many	TRBV20-1	-	12	TRBJ1-2	TGCAGTGCTAGTCCGGGTTCCTATGGCTACACCTTC	CSASPGSYGYTF
-	TRBV2	-	13	TRBJ2-2	TGTGCCAGCAAGATTGAGGTCACCGGGGAGCTGTTTTTT	CASKIEVTGELFF
many	TRBV3-1	-	17	TRBJ1-5	TGTGCCAGCAGCCAATCAATCAGCGGTATAAGCAATCAGCCCCAGCATTTT	CASSQSISGISNQPQHF
many	TRBV20-1	TRBD1	13	TRBJ2-7	TGCAGTGCTCGGACAGGAGTCTCCTACGAGCAGTACTTC	CSARTGVSYEQYF
-	TRBV7-8	TRBD1	18	TRBJ2-6	TGTGCCAGCAGCTTAAGGGGGCGGATAGGACCTGGGGCCAACGTCCTGACTTTC	CASSLRGRIGPGANVLTF
few	TRBV5-1	-	14	TRBJ2-6	TGCGCCAGCAGTTCAGGGACCGGGGCCAACGTCCTGACTTTC	CASSSGTGANVLTF
-	TRBV29-1	-	10	TRBJ1-1	TGCAGCGCAGGGAACACTGAAGCTTTCTTT	CSAGNTEAFF
-	TRBV7-6	-	13	TRBJ2-3	TGTGCCAGCTCGCGAAGGGACGGAGATACGCAGTATTTT	CASSRRDGDTQYF
many	TRBV7-8	-	13	TRBJ2-3	TGTGCCAGCAGCTCCCCCCGTTGGGATACGCAGTATTTT	CASSSPRWDTQYF
many	TRBV28	TRBD1	15	TRBJ1-6	TGTGCCAGCAGATCAGCAGGGACAGGGGGCTCACCCCTCCACTTT	CASRSAGTGGSPLHF
medium-sized	TRBV25-1	-	13	TRBJ2-7	TGTGCCAGCAGTGATCGGGAAAACTACGAGCAGTACTTC	CASSDRENYEQYF
few	TRBV29-1	-	14	TRBJ2-1	TGCAGCGTTGAACCGGGGACCCTGAGCGATGAGCAGTTCTTC	CSVEPGTLSDEQFF
-	TRBV11-3	TRBD2	15	TRBJ2-5	TGTGCCAGCAGCCCGGGGGGAAGGGTTGAAAGGACCCAGTACTTC	CASSPGGRVERTQYF